This TCR beta chain was recovered during a study of response to subunit inactivated influenza vaccine. TCRdb reprocessed the RT-PCR reads with MiXCR, giving one entry per CDR3 protein. Of roughly 700,000 distinct CDR3 sequences listed, about 15% were seen once; the top ten hold less than 9%. Sequencing used PBMCs from blood, obtained approximately 15 days before vaccination. The sequence came from a man in his fifties who received an inactivated influenza vaccine.

The CDR3 reads CASSLLASTEAFF. The CDR3 nucleotides read TGCGCCAGCAGCTTGTTAGCTTCCACTGAAGCTTTCTTT. The genes are TRBV5-1 and TRBJ1-1; no clear D gene. The CDR3 is made up of 13 amino acids. CDR1 and CDR2 from the germline V gene are SGHRS and YFSETQ. Trimming left V 1 base short and J 4 bases short, with 8 bases between.